In this sample, the clone carrying this T cell receptor beta chain is medium-sized (0.01 to 0.1%). Its antigen is as yet unknown. V gave up 3 bases and J gave up 4 bases, with 13 bases separating them. Looked up from germline, CDR1 is LNHDA and CDR2 is SQIVND (reference sequence). The CDR3 runs 16 residues. Each CDR3 protein gets one entry after TCRdb re-called the reads with MiXCR. The data hold more than 10,000 distinct CDR3 sequences, with roughly 28% observed a single time. The source of the sample is a study of liver allograft versus peripheral blood T cells. Across the whole study: The study compared liver allograft T cell receptor repertoires against peripheral blood repertoires of liver transplant recipients. General study findings and limits: Repertoires of T cell receptors in liver allografts reportedly differed from peripheral blood repertoires.

This receptor was identified in a human patient who had a liver transplant. Some T cells may arise from the graft donor. The rearrangement joins TRBV19 to TRBJ2-6; TRBD2 might be the D (7 bases). The DNA for the CDR3 is TGTGCCAGTAGTATGTGGGGGGGCCCCGGGGCCAACGTCCTGACTTTC. It is translated as CASSMWGGPGANVLTF.